What follows are 17 T cell receptor beta chains derived from one specimen sequenced in a study of blood T cell repertoires in COVID-19. Produced via immunoSEQ multiplex PCR; TCRdb's table is partial and in-frame only. The repertoire has about 200,000 clones, roughly 80% of them found once; the top ten carry under 8.5%. The source material was peripheral blood. The receptors here all came from a woman older than 75 with COVID-19, enrolled during active disease.

The V and J genes are TRBV3-1 (or the pseudogene TRBV3-2) and TRBJ1-5; D uncertain. Germline V gene data show CDR1 as LGHDT and CDR2 as YNNKEL (reference sequence). The germline V and J ends were trimmed by 1 base and 4 bases, with 5 bases remaining between them. The CDR3 contains 13 residues. CDR3 sequence reads: CASSQGLNQPQHF. The CDR3 DNA sequence: TGTGCCAGCAGCCAAGGACTAAATCAGCCCCAGCATTTT.

Written as DNA, the CDR3 is TGTGCCAGCAGCCCACAGGGGGACTATGGCTACACCTTC. Protein product: CASSPQGDYGYTF. V is TRBV9 and J is TRBJ1-2; 8 bases match TRBD1. There are 13 residues in the CDR3. J gave up 3 bases and V 4 bases, and 2 bases lay outside the gene matches. From germline, CDR1 is SGDLS and CDR2 YYNGEE.

This clone has a handful of counts. V is TRBV11-2 and J is TRBJ1-4; TRBD1 aligns across 7 bases. The J segment lost 4 bases and the V segment lost 5 bases, leaving 4 bases of the junction unmatched. CDR3 length equals 14 residues. CDR1 SGHAT and CDR2 FQNNGV come from the germline V gene. The DNA for the CDR3 is TGTGCCAGCAGCGCGGGACAGCATAATGAAAAACTGTTTTTT. Its translation: CASSAGQHNEKLFF.

The chain combines TRBV12-3 or TRBV12-4 with TRBJ1-3; weak D call: TRBD1 (5 bases). The ends were cut back, 7 bases at V and 4 bases at J, with 11 bases in the middle. The CDR3 has 13 amino acids. The CDR3 protein is CASTSGAGNTIYF. The DNA for the CDR3 is TGTGCCAGCACTTCTGGGGCAGGAAACACCATATATTTT.

The J gene is TRBJ2-7, the V gene TRBV30, with D maybe TRBD1 (6 bases). Trimming stripped 3 bases from V and 6 bases from J, with 15 bases between. There are 13 residues in the CDR3. Per the germline V gene, CDR1 is GTSNPN and CDR2 is SVGIG (reference sequence). This chain's CDR3 is CAWSQQGLGEQYF. The CDR3 nucleotides are TGTGCCTGGAGCCAACAGGGTCTGGGCGAGCAGTACTTC.

The chain joins TRBV29-1 to TRBJ2-6; D unresolved. Germline CDR1 SQVTM, CDR2 ANQGSEA. V lost 6 bases and J lost 0, with 6 bases in between. The length of the CDR3 is 13 residues. This CDR3 reads CSVQYSGANVLTF. The CDR3 nucleotides read TGCAGCGTACAGTACTCTGGGGCCAACGTCCTGACTTTC.

The gene calls are TRBV5-1 and TRBJ1-2; 7 bases line up with TRBD1. This CDR3 comprises 13 residues. V shed 2 bases and J 6 bases; nucleotides not matched to a gene: 4. The germline V gene encodes CDR1 SGHRS and CDR2 YFSETQ. In DNA, the CDR3 is TGCGCCAGCAGCTTACAGGGGTTAGATGGCTACACCTTC. Encoded protein: CASSLQGLDGYTF.

This clone was recorded a few times. V is TRBV14 and J is TRBJ1-1; D call uncertain. CDR3 length: 12 residues. Germline-derived CDR1 and CDR2 are SGHDN and FVKESK. Trimming left V 4 bases short and J 5 bases short, with 8 bases between. The CDR3 region is CASSLTGTEAFF. CDR3 nucleotides: TGTGCCAGCAGCCTCACGGGGACTGAAGCTTTCTTT.

The gene calls are TRBV5-1 and TRBJ1-4; no firm D call. The germline V gene encodes CDR1 SGHRS and CDR2 YFSETQ. The V gene lost 4 bases and the J gene lost 5 bases, with 9 bases spanning the gap. This CDR3 has 13 amino acids. The CDR3 protein is CASSGGLNEKLFF. CDR3 in DNA: TGCGCCAGCAGCGGAGGGCTCAATGAAAAACTGTTTTTT.

This clone was seen more than once but under ten times. The V and J genes are TRBV29-1 and TRBJ1-1, with no clear D. This CDR3 is 13 amino acids long. With 4 bases removed from V and 10 bases from J, the gap between germline ends came to 19 bases. The germline V gene has CDR1 SQVTM and CDR2 ANQGSEA. The CDR3 spells CSVGQAAALPAFF. In DNA form, the CDR3 reads TGCAGCGTTGGTCAAGCGGCAGCCTTACCAGCTTTCTTT.

The rearrangement uses TRBV28 and TRBJ1-2; 9 nucleotides line up with TRBD1. This CDR3 has 14 residues. CDR1 and CDR2 (germline): MDHEN, SYDVKM. Trimming removed 5 bases from V and 4 bases from J; junction bases left unmatched: 5. CDR3 sequence (DNA): TGTGCCAGCAGTCGACAGGGGGGACCCTATGGCTACACCTTC. This sequence encodes CASSRQGGPYGYTF.

This sequence joins TRBV11-3 and TRBJ2-3; TRBD1 agrees at 9 bases. J was trimmed by 2 bases and V by 5 bases; bases with no gene match: 5. The CDR3 totals 15 residues. The germline V gene encodes CDR1 SGHNT and CDR2 YENEEA. The CDR3 region has the DNA TGTGCCAGCAGCCGGGGACAGGGAATCACAGATACGCAGTATTTT. It translates to CASSRGQGITDTQYF.

V and J are TRBV14 and TRBJ1-1; 9 nucleotides align to TRBD1. With 6 bases clipped from V and 2 bases from J, the junction kept 7 bases outside the gene matches. There are 15 residues in the CDR3. Per germline, CDR1 SGHDN and CDR2 FVKESK. CDR3 in amino acids: CASRGQGVGNTEAFF. The CDR3 bases are TGTGCCAGCAGGGGACAGGGAGTAGGAAACACTGAAGCTTTCTTT.

The chain carries TRBV7-2 and TRBJ1-5; 9 bases are a match to TRBD1. Germline trimming cut 0 bases from V and 3 bases from J; bases unmatched to any gene: 21. The CDR3 has 22 amino acids. In germline, CDR1 is SGHTA, CDR2 FQGNSA. This CDR3 is CASSLASRGNRGPLAPNQPQHF. CDR3 nucleotide sequence: TGTGCCAGCAGCTTAGCGAGTAGGGGGAACAGGGGGCCCCTAGCCCCCAATCAGCCCCAGCATTTT.

The rearrangement uses TRBV30 and TRBJ2-2; 11 bases are a match to TRBD2. This CDR3 has 15 residues. Losses at the gene ends were 4 bases for V and 3 bases for J; bases not matched to a gene: 4. Germline CDR1 GTSNPN, CDR2 SVGIG (reference sequence). The CDR3: CAWTSGGWDTGELFF. CDR3 nucleotide sequence: TGTGCCTGGACTAGCGGGGGGTGGGACACCGGGGAGCTGTTTTTT.

The CDR3 here is CASSLEGDRGHSPLHF. Here the CDR3 DNA reads TGTGCCAGCAGCTTAGAAGGGGACAGGGGCCATTCACCCCTCCACTTT. The chain joins TRBV7-8 to TRBJ1-6; 10 nucleotides align to TRBD1. V lost 1 base to trimming and J lost 8 bases; unmatched junction nucleotides: 5. CDR3 size: 16 residues. Germline V gene lookup returns CDR1 SGHVS and CDR2 FQNEAQ.

The chain uses TRBV5-4 and TRBJ1-1; D ambiguous. Trimming pared 0 bases from V and 1 base from J, leaving 7 bases between. The CDR3 extends over 14 amino acids. Germline lookup yields CDR1 SGHNT and CDR2 YYREEE (reference sequence). The CDR3 nucleotides are TGTGCCAGCAGCTTGGGAGGGAAGAACACTGAAGCTTTCTTT. Translated, it gives CASSLGGKNTEAFF.